A selection of T cell receptor beta chains follows, all from one sample in a study of shared clonotypes between healthy human individuals. Sequenced by immunoSEQ multiplex PCR; TCRdb stores in-frame clones only, minus some. The data hold a few million clones, with roughly 92% observed a single time. The sample taken for sequencing was naive CD4+ T cells sorted from blood. These receptor sequences come from a man aged 18-30 years in good health. Each CDR3 is given with its conserved first and last residue. Each record gives: D gene, clone size, J gene, V gene, CDR3 DNA, CDR3 protein. The D gene is left open where the match is weak. Clone size is given for some rows only: seen once, a few or many times, or a class if the clone is expanded.

>.|.|TRBJ2-7|TRBV18
TGTGCCAGCTCACCTTTGGACAGAGTCCACGAGCAGTACTTC
CASSPLDRVHEQYF
>TRBD1|once|TRBJ2-7|TRBV5-8
TGTGCCAGCAGCCCCACAGGGGGCGCGGACTACGAGCAGTACTTC
CASSPTGGADYEQYF
>TRBD1|.|TRBJ2-2|TRBV7-2
TGTGCCAGCAGCGTCCCTCGAAGTTTAGGGACAGCGAACACCGGGGAGCTGTTTTTT
CASSVPRSLGTANTGELFF
>TRBD1|.|TRBJ2-1|TRBV6-4
TGTGCCAGCAGTGATGCCGCCGGGACAGCCTACAATGAGCAGTTCTTC
CASSDAAGTAYNEQFF
>.|.|TRBJ2-5|TRBV18
TGTGCCAGCTCACCACAGAGCCCACGCCTAGGGGAGACCCAGTACTTC
CASSPQSPRLGETQYF
>TRBD2|.|TRBJ2-7|TRBV7-9
TGTGCCAGCAGCTTAGTACTAGCGGGAGTAGCCGAGCAGTACTTC
CASSLVLAGVAEQYF
>TRBD2|.|TRBJ2-2|TRBV12-5
TGTGCTAGTGGAATTGGGGGACTAGCGGCCACCGGGGAGCTGTTTTTT
CASGIGGLAATGELFF
>TRBD2|.|TRBJ2-5|TRBV4-1
TGCGCCAGCAGCCACCCTCTAGCGGGGAAACAAGAGACCCAGTACTTC
CASSHPLAGKQETQYF
>.|.|TRBJ1-5|TRBV2
TGTGCCAGCAGTGAAGCGCTCCCAGGGACTCAGCCCCAGCATTTT
CASSEALPGTQPQHF
>.|.|TRBJ2-2|TRBV5-1
TGCGCCAGCAGCTCCAGCACCCAGAGGGTCGTCACCGGGGAGCTGTTTTTT
CASSSSTQRVVTGELFF
>.|.|TRBJ2-2|TRBV5-1
TGCGCCAGCAGCCCTTTTGACACCGGGGAGCTGTTTTTT
CASSPFDTGELFF
>.|.|TRBJ1-6|TRBV6-5
TGTGCCAGCAGTTACTCGGGCGGCCCCAATTCACCCCTCCACTTT
CASSYSGGPNSPLHF
>.|once|TRBJ1-2|TRBV7-2
TGTGCCAGCAGCTCGTCCCTTTGGACAGCGAACTATGGCTACACCTTC
CASSSSLWTANYGYTF
>TRBD2|.|TRBJ2-3|TRBV7-2
TGTGCCAGCAGCGGGGGGGAAACAGATACGCAGTATTTT
CASSGGETDTQYF
>.|.|TRBJ1-4|TRBV5-1
TGCGCCAGCGCCCTGTGGACGGCAACTAATGAAAAACTGTTTTTT
CASALWTATNEKLFF
>.|.|TRBJ1-3|TRBV5-1
TGCGCCAGCAGCCCCATTACGGGGACCCTCTCTGGAAACACCATATATTTT
CASSPITGTLSGNTIYF
>.|.|TRBJ2-2|TRBV18
TGTGCCAGCTCCCCCGCAACCGGGGAGCTGTTTTTT
CASSPATGELFF
>.|.|TRBJ2-7|TRBV27
TGTGCCAGCAGTTCCCGACGGGCCTACGAGCAGTACTTC
CASSSRRAYEQYF
>TRBD1|few|TRBJ1-4|TRBV30
TGTGCCTGGAGACAGGGGATTCGGGAAAAACTGTTTTTT
CAWRQGIREKLFF
>TRBD2|.|TRBJ2-5|TRBV7-2
TGTGCCAGCAGCTTAGCTACCCTACTCAGCTGGCGGCGGGAGGGCCCCGGAGAGACCCAGTACTTC
CASSLATLLSWRREGPGETQYF
>.|.|TRBJ1-3|TRBV6-1
TGTGCCAGCACGGCGACCTCTGGAAACACCATATATTTT
CASTATSGNTIYF
>.|.|TRBJ1-3|TRBV2
TGTGCCAGCATGGAGGGGGCTGGAAACACCATATATTTT
CASMEGAGNTIYF
>.|.|TRBJ1-1|TRBV18
TGTGCCAGCTCACCACTAGTAATAGGCACTGAAGCTTTCTTT
CASSPLVIGTEAFF
>TRBD2|.|TRBJ2-3|TRBV9
TGTGCCAGCAGCTCTGAACTAGCGATTTCAGATACGCAGTATTTT
CASSSELAISDTQYF
>TRBD2|.|TRBJ2-5|TRBV25-1
TGTGCCAACAGAGTCCTTGGGACTAGCGGGAACCCCCAAGAGACCCAGTACTTC
CANRVLGTSGNPQETQYF